These T cell receptor beta chains were read from a single sample in a study of CD8 T cells in ankylosing spondylitis. TCRdb reanalysed the 5' RACE reads using MiXCR and keeps one entry per CDR3 protein. The sample lists fewer than 500,000 distinct CDR3 sequences; approximately 26% were seen once. Sequencing was performed on blood, either unsorted or a sorted T cell fraction (not recorded which). Receptors were obtained from a male donor with ankylosing spondylitis. Both conserved end residues are part of each CDR3. The D gene is left open where the match is weak. A row's size may be missing; if present it is once, few, many or a size class.

d_call	j_call	v_call	clone_size	cdr3_nt	cdr3_aa
-	TRBJ2-1	TRBV5-1	-	TGCGCCAGCCAACCGGGTCAGCGGAACAATGAGCAGTTCTTC	CASQPGQRNNEQFF
-	TRBJ2-1	TRBV5-1	-	TGCGCCAGCAGCACCCGGGTGGACAATGAGCAGTTCTTC	CASSTRVDNEQFF
-	TRBJ2-1	TRBV20-1	few	TGCAGTGTAGCGGAGCAGTTCTTC	CSVAEQFF
-	TRBJ2-1	TRBV20-1	-	TGCAGTGCTAGAGATCTTCAGGGAGGAGGGTCCTACAATGAGCAGTTCTTC	CSARDLQGGGSYNEQFF
TRBD2	TRBJ2-1	TRBV12-3/TRBV12-4	-	TGTGCCAGCAGTACCAGAGGCAGCGGGAGCTACAATGAGCAGTTCTTC	CASSTRGSGSYNEQFF
TRBD1	TRBJ1-5	TRBV12-3/TRBV12-4	few	TGTGCCAGCAGACCGACAGGGGACCCAAATCAGCCCCAGCATTTT	CASRPTGDPNQPQHF
-	TRBJ1-4	TRBV29-1	many	TGCAGCGTTGACTGGGGGGCTTCTAATGAAAAACTGTTTTTT	CSVDWGASNEKLFF
-	TRBJ1-2	TRBV10-3	few	TGTGCCATCAGTGAGCCGACACTAAACTATGGCTACACCTTC	CAISEPTLNYGYTF
-	TRBJ1-1	TRBV12-3/TRBV12-4	few	TGTGCCAGCCGCCCCCGCCCGGAAATGAACACTGAAGCTTTCTTT	CASRPRPEMNTEAFF
-	TRBJ2-7	TRBV6-2/TRBV6-3	few	TGTGCCAGCAGTTCACCATCCTTGGCGAGGTCACCCAGCGAGCAGTACTTC	CASSSPSLARSPSEQYF
-	TRBJ1-1	TRBV6-1	-	TGTGCCAGCAGTGCGAGGGACAACGATTTTGGCACTGAAGCTTTCTTT	CASSARDNDFGTEAFF
TRBD1	TRBJ2-3	TRBV10-3	-	TGTGCCATCAGACGGGACAGGGGGAGCACAGATACGCAGTATTTT	CAIRRDRGSTDTQYF
TRBD2	TRBJ2-2	TRBV12-3/TRBV12-4	-	TGTGCCAGCAGCCCGACTAGCGGGAGACCCGGGTCCGGGGAGCTGTTTTTT	CASSPTSGRPGSGELFF
-	TRBJ2-3	TRBV12-3/TRBV12-4	-	TGTGCCAGCAGTTACCGAACGGGCGGGGGCACAGATACGCAGTATTTT	CASSYRTGGGTDTQYF
-	TRBJ2-2	TRBV11-3	-	TGTGCCAGCACCTTCGGGGACTCATCCACCGGGGAGCTGTTTTTT	CASTFGDSSTGELFF
-	TRBJ2-3	TRBV20-1	-	TGCAGTGCTAGAGATTCTGGGACAACAGATACGCAGTATTTT	CSARDSGTTDTQYF